A selection of T cell receptor beta chains follows, all from one sample in a study of blood T cell repertoires in COVID-19. Libraries were prepared by immunoSEQ multiplex PCR; TCRdb keeps only in-frame clonotypes and omits some of them. There are hundreds of thousands of clones in the sample; 75% to 90% occur only once, and about 2% lies in the top ten. Source material: peripheral blood. The receptor set was obtained from a man between 18 and 35 years old with active or convalescent COVID-19. The CDR3 runs from the conserved cysteine through the conserved F or W. D genes are given only for firm matches. Only some rows state a clone size, as once, few, many or a class for expanded clones.

j_call cdr3_length clone_size v_call d_call cdr3_nt cdr3_aa
TRBJ2-5 17 NA TRBV1 NA TGCACCAGCAGCCGGGAGGCTAGCGGGGTTTCGGGAGAGACCCAGTACTTC CTSSREASGVSGETQYF
TRBJ1-5 14 NA TRBV11-2 NA TGTGCCAGCAGCTTAACCGGGTCTGACCAGCCCCAGCATTTT CASSLTGSDQPQHF
TRBJ1-1 15 NA TRBV7-8 NA TGTGCCAGCAGCTTATACAGGGTGGGGAACACTGAAGCTTTCTTT CASSLYRVGNTEAFF
TRBJ2-7 18 NA TRBV5-1 TRBD1 TGCGCCAGCAGCTTGCGGGTCGAGCGAGGACAGGCGGTATACGAGCAGTACTTC CASSLRVERGQAVYEQYF
TRBJ1-3 12 NA TRBV12-3/TRBV12-4 TRBD1 TGTGCCAGCAGTTTAGGCGACAGGGAAAGATATTTT CASSLGDRERYF
TRBJ1-1 15 NA TRBV5-6 NA TGTGCCAGCAGCTTATTACAGGTGGCGGACACTGAAGCTTTCTTT CASSLLQVADTEAFF
TRBJ2-3 14 NA TRBV5-1 TRBD1 TGCGCCAGCAGCACGGACAGGGAGCTCCGCGCGCAGTATTTT CASSTDRELRAQYF
TRBJ1-5 14 NA TRBV6-2/TRBV6-3 TRBD1 TGTGCCAGCAGCCCTGACAGGGGACATCAGCCCCAGCATTTT CASSPDRGHQPQHF
TRBJ1-1 15 NA TRBV7-9 TRBD1 TGTGCCAGCAGCTCACCGACAGGGATGAACACTGAAGCTTTCTTT CASSSPTGMNTEAFF
TRBJ1-1 15 NA TRBV5-1 NA TGCGCCAGCAGCTTTAACAGGGTGTCGAACACTGAAGCTTTCTTT CASSFNRVSNTEAFF
TRBJ2-7 15 NA TRBV6-5 TRBD2 TGTGCCAGGAGCATGCCGGGACTAGACTGCCACGAGCAGTACTTC CARSMPGLDCHEQYF
TRBJ2-1 17 NA TRBV18 TRBD2 TGTGCCAGCTCACAAGGACTAGCGGGGGGGCCCCTCCATGAGCAGTTCTTC CASSQGLAGGPLHEQFF
TRBJ2-2 14 NA TRBV29-1 NA TGCAGCGTTGTGGCATCAACGAACACCGGGGAGCTGTTTTTT CSVVASTNTGELFF
TRBJ1-3 20 NA TRBV5-5 NA TGTGCCAGCAGCTTCAAGCGCAACAGGGCGACCCCGTTCTCTGGAAACACCATATATTTT CASSFKRNRATPFSGNTIYF
TRBJ1-5 14 NA TRBV28 NA TGTGCCATCGGGGAGGTAGATAGCAATCAGCCCCAGCATTTT CAIGEVDSNQPQHF
TRBJ1-2 13 NA TRBV10-3 NA TGTGCCATCAGTGAAAAGGTCGGGTATGGCTACACCTTC CAISEKVGYGYTF
TRBJ2-7 13 NA TRBV2 TRBD2 TGTGCCGTCTGGACTAGCCGCCTTGGCGAGCAGTACTTC CAVWTSRLGEQYF
TRBJ2-1 16 NA TRBV5-1 NA TGCGCCAGCAGCGCTGGACAGGGAGGGAGGTTCGATGAGCAGTTCTTC CASSAGQGGRFDEQFF
TRBJ2-2 15 NA TRBV6-5 TRBD2 TGTGCCAGCAGTTACAGCCGGACTAGCACCGGGGAGCTGTTTTTT CASSYSRTSTGELFF
TRBJ2-7 16 once TRBV7-9 NA TGTGCCAGCACCCCGGAGGAGGGGCTTCTAGTAGGCGAGCAGTACTTC CASTPEEGLLVGEQYF
TRBJ2-7 11 NA TRBV7-8 NA TGTGCCAGCAGCCCCTTAAACGAGCAGTACTTC CASSPLNEQYF
TRBJ1-1 12 once TRBV2 TRBD1 TGTGCCAAGAGACAGGGGAACACTGAAGCTTTCTTT CAKRQGNTEAFF
TRBJ2-3 16 many TRBV2 TRBD2 TGTGCCAGCGCTCCCAGGGGTGGCGGGGGGGCGGATACGCAGTATTTT CASAPRGGGGADTQYF
TRBJ1-6 15 once TRBV7-3 NA TGTGCCAGCAGCTTAAGAGCGAAGGAAAATTCACCCCTCCACTTT CASSLRAKENSPLHF
TRBJ2-7 13 NA TRBV6-2/TRBV6-3 TRBD2 TGTGCCAGCAGCGCTACTAGCGCCTACGAGCAGTACTTC CASSATSAYEQYF
TRBJ2-5 11 NA TRBV7-8 NA TGTGCCAGCAGTTATCAAGAGACCCAGTACTTC CASSYQETQYF
TRBJ2-3 14 NA TRBV19 NA TGTGCCAGTAGCACGGGTCTCGCGGCAGATACGCAGTATTTT CASSTGLAADTQYF
TRBJ1-2 13 NA TRBV7-2 TRBD1 TGTGCCAGCAGCCCCAGGACAGGGGCTGGCTACACCTTC CASSPRTGAGYTF
TRBJ2-1 15 once TRBV7-2 NA TGTGCCAGCAGCCGGTCGGGGGGCTCACACAATGAGCAGTTCTTC CASSRSGGSHNEQFF
TRBJ1-1 16 NA TRBV9 NA TGTGCCAGCAGCGTAGGTGCGGGGAAGTTGGGCACTGAAGCTTTCTTT CASSVGAGKLGTEAFF
TRBJ1-2 18 NA TRBV19 NA TGTGCCAGTAGTATGGTGGGACTCACATCTGCGGCCGCTTATGGCTACACCTTC CASSMVGLTSAAAYGYTF
TRBJ2-2 15 NA TRBV11-2 TRBD2 TGTGCCAGCAGCGCAACTAGCGGGGTGTACGGGGAGCTGTTTTTT CASSATSGVYGELFF
TRBJ1-5 11 few TRBV6-2/TRBV6-3 NA TGTGCCAGCAGCAGAGGGAGGACCCAGCATTTT CASSRGRTQHF
TRBJ2-7 13 NA TRBV28 NA TGTGCCAGCAGTGCAGTAAGCTCCTACGAGCAGTACTTC CASSAVSSYEQYF
TRBJ2-1 15 NA TRBV6-2/TRBV6-3 TRBD2 TGTGCCAGCAGCAATATAGCGGGGGAAGTCAATGAGCAGTTCTTC CASSNIAGEVNEQFF
TRBJ2-7 13 NA TRBV10-3 TRBD1 TGTGCCATCAGTGGACAGGGGGCCTACGAGCAGTACTTC CAISGQGAYEQYF
TRBJ2-7 15 NA TRBV14 TRBD1 TGTGCCAGCAGCCACTTAGGACAGGGAGCCTACGAGCAGTACTTC CASSHLGQGAYEQYF
TRBJ1-1 20 NA TRBV5-1 TRBD1 TGCGCCAGCAGCCCAGCCGGGACAGGGAAACCTTTTTACATGAACACTGAAGCTTTCTTT CASSPAGTGKPFYMNTEAFF
TRBJ1-2 15 NA TRBV6-5 NA TGTGCCAGCAGTTACTCTGCAGGACTTGACTATGGCTACACCTTC CASSYSAGLDYGYTF
TRBJ1-6 15 few TRBV18 NA TGTGCCAGCTCACCACCGGGCAGTTATAATTCACCCCTCCACTTT CASSPPGSYNSPLHF
TRBJ2-1 17 NA TRBV4-3 TRBD1 TGCGCCAGCAGCCAAGATAGAGCGGGGACAGGGGGCTATGAGCAGTTCTTC CASSQDRAGTGGYEQFF
TRBJ1-1 13 NA TRBV27 NA TGTGCCAGCTCCTCGTGGGGCGAGGTTGAAGCTTTCTTT CASSSWGEVEAFF
TRBJ1-5 16 NA TRBV19 TRBD1 TGTGCCAGTAGCTATAACAGGGGAGGTGGGAATCAGCCCCAGCATTTT CASSYNRGGGNQPQHF
TRBJ2-3 14 NA TRBV4-3 NA TGCGCCAGCAGCCAGAGAGGGGGATTAGATACGCAGTATTTT CASSQRGGLDTQYF
TRBJ2-1 16 NA TRBV13 NA TGTGCCAGCAGCACACGAGGATCTGGTGCATACAATGAGCAGTTCTTC CASSTRGSGAYNEQFF
TRBJ2-2 15 NA TRBV28 NA TGTGCCAGCAGTCCGACGTCAGGGGTAGCCGGGGAGCTGTTTTTT CASSPTSGVAGELFF
TRBJ2-7 12 once TRBV7-8 NA TGTGCCAGCAGCTTAGCGCGGTACGAGCAGTACTTC CASSLARYEQYF
TRBJ1-5 14 NA TRBV6-5 NA TGTGCCAGCAGTCCCACCGGCAGGGATCAGCCCCAGCATTTT CASSPTGRDQPQHF
TRBJ1-4 15 NA TRBV19 TRBD1 TGTGCCAGTAGGATATCGACAGGGGGAGGAGAAAAACTGTTTTTT CASRISTGGGEKLFF